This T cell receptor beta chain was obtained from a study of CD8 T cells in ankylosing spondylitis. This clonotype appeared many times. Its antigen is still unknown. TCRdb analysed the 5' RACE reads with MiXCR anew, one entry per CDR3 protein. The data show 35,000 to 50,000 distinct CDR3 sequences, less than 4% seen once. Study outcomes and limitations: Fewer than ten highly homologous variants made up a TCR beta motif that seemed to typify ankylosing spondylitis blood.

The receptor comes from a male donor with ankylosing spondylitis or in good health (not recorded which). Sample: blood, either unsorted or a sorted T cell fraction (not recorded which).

The CDR3 sequence is CASSVIAGAPDTQYF. Here the CDR3 DNA reads TGTGCCAGCAGCGTTATAGCGGGAGCCCCAGATACGCAGTATTTT. V and J are TRBV9 and TRBJ2-3, with 9 bases matching TRBD2. The CDR3 loop spans 15 amino acids. The trim removed 2 bases at V and 4 bases at J, leaving 5 bases unmatched. The V gene's germline CDR1 is SGDLS and CDR2 YYNGEE.